These T cell receptor beta chains were read from a single sample in a study of CD8+CD57+ T cells in acquired aplastic anemia. TCRdb fed the reads into MiXCR, producing one record per CDR3 protein. The table lists 260,000 or so distinct CDR3 sequences, 82% of them singletons. The sequencing input was sorted CD4+, CD8+, or CD8+CD57+ T cells (not recorded which) from PBMCs. The receptor source for this set is a human donor with aplastic anemia. CDR3s include the opening cysteine and the closing phenylalanine or tryptophan. Each record gives: V gene, CDR3 protein.

>TRBV9
CASSVYQNSYNEQQFF
>TRBV11-3
CASSLEGTTYNEQFF
>TRBV10-2
CASSEVSGTYQPQHF
>TRBV7-2
CASSRTGDRNYGYF
>TRBV5-6
CASSLGLDGLVYGYTF
>TRBV5-1
CASSLGGYRQETQYF
>TRBV9
CASSVGAGSRDEQYF
>TRBV7-6
CASSLAGQGTDKHF
>TRBV7-9
CASSLELTGNTEAQHF
>TRBV20-1
CSARVLVGDNSPLHF